This is a list of T cell receptor beta chains from one sample in a study of control samples from healthy donors and cancer patients. Data came from immunoSEQ multiplex PCR; TCRdb stores just in-frame clones and leaves some out. Here the sample spans 100,000 to 150,000 clones, just under 90% being singletons. The sequencing sample was made of blood. The receptors come from a young man in good health. Both conserved end residues are part of each CDR3. D genes are given only for firm matches. Clone size is given for some rows only: seen once, a few or many times, or a class if the clone is expanded.

CDR3 DNA	CDR3 protein	CDR3 length	clone size	D gene	V gene	J gene
TGTGCCAGCAGTTACCGGGCAGGGGACTCACCCCTCCACTTT	CASSYRAGDSPLHF	14	once	.	TRBV6-5	TRBJ1-6
TGCAGCGTTGAAGGGGGGGGACTAGGCTATGGCTACACCTTC	CSVEGGGLGYGYTF	14	once	.	TRBV29-1	TRBJ1-2
TGTGCCAGCAGCTCGTCCGGGACAAGGATGAATGAAAAACTGTTTTTT	CASSSSGTRMNEKLFF	16	.	.	TRBV7-9	TRBJ1-4
TGTGCCAGCCGCACCCAATCCTACGAGCAGTACTTC	CASRTQSYEQYF	12	once	.	TRBV11-2	TRBJ2-7
TGTGCCAGCAGCTTGGATACTAAGGATGGCTACACCTTC	CASSLDTKDGYTF	13	once	.	TRBV7-9	TRBJ1-2
TGTGCCTGGAGTGGGCTTGGGGGGTATGGATCCTACAATGAGCAGTTCTTC	CAWSGLGGYGSYNEQFF	17	.	.	TRBV30	TRBJ2-1
TGTGCCAGCAGTTACTCGGTAGCGGGAGGGTCACCCCTCCACTTT	CASSYSVAGGSPLHF	15	.	.	TRBV6-6	TRBJ1-6
TGTGCCAGCTCACCGAATACAGGGGGCGAATGGAATGAGCAGTTCTTC	CASSPNTGGEWNEQFF	16	.	TRBD1	TRBV18	TRBJ2-1
TGTGCCAGCAGCCCTGGGACAGGGGAGACTGAAGCTTTCTTT	CASSPGTGETEAFF	14	.	TRBD1	TRBV7-2	TRBJ1-1
TGTGCCAGCAGCCGACAGGCCCCCACCTTC	CASSRQAPTF	10	few	.	TRBV5-8	TRBJ1-2
TGTGCCAGCCGATACCGCCCGGGCGCTACCGTTAATTCACCCCTCCACTTT	CASRYRPGATVNSPLHF	17	many	.	TRBV27	TRBJ1-6
TGTGCCAGTAGTACCAACTGGACAGGGGGCTACGAGCAGTACTTC	CASSTNWTGGYEQYF	15	.	TRBD1	TRBV19	TRBJ2-7
TGTGCCAGTAGACAGGTCTCTGGAAACACCATATATTTT	CASRQVSGNTIYF	13	.	.	TRBV19	TRBJ1-3
TGTGCCAGCAGCGTACGCGGGACAGGGATAAGTTCACCCCTCCACTTT	CASSVRGTGISSPLHF	16	.	TRBD1	TRBV7-8	TRBJ1-6
TGTGCCAGCAGCCCCGGACAGGGGGCGAACACTGAAGCTTTCTTT	CASSPGQGANTEAFF	15	.	TRBD1	TRBV14	TRBJ1-1
TGTGCCAGCAGCTTAACGTCATCCAACACTGAAGCTTTCTTT	CASSLTSSNTEAFF	14	.	.	TRBV13	TRBJ1-1
TGTGCCAGCAGCTTAGGGCTAGCGCAATACAATGAGCAGTTCTTC	CASSLGLAQYNEQFF	15	once	.	TRBV11-2	TRBJ2-1
TGTGCCAGCAGCGTGGACATAAACTATGGCTACACCTTC	CASSVDINYGYTF	13	.	.	TRBV11-2	TRBJ1-2
TGTGCCAGCAGCGTCGGGACTTGGGGAGGAAACACCATATATTTT	CASSVGTWGGNTIYF	15	.	.	TRBV9	TRBJ1-3
TGTGCCAGCTCACCATTTTCTTCTGGAAACACCATATATTTT	CASSPFSSGNTIYF	14	.	.	TRBV18	TRBJ1-3
TGTGCCAGCAGTTTAGGGAAATTCCACGAGCAGTACTTC	CASSLGKFHEQYF	13	.	.	TRBV6-5	TRBJ2-7
TGTGCCAGCAGCTTGACAGGTAATCAGCCCCAGCATTTT	CASSLTGNQPQHF	13	.	.	TRBV7-3	TRBJ1-5
TGTGCCAGCAGCCAAGACTACGAGCAGTACTTC	CASSQDYEQYF	11	once	.	TRBV3-1/TRBV3-2	TRBJ2-7
TGTGCCACCAGTGATTTAGGTACTAGCGGGGGGAATGAGCAGTTCTTC	CATSDLGTSGGNEQFF	16	.	TRBD2	TRBV24-1	TRBJ2-1
TGCGCCAGCAGCTCGCTAGCGGGGTCTGAGAATGAGCAGTTCTTC	CASSSLAGSENEQFF	15	.	TRBD2	TRBV5-1	TRBJ2-1
TGTGCCAGCAGGGCTAAGGTGAACACCGGGGAGCTGTTTTTT	CASRAKVNTGELFF	14	.	.	TRBV2	TRBJ2-2
TGTGCCAGCAGCCAAGATAGGGGGGGATCCTACAATGAGCAGTTCTTC	CASSQDRGGSYNEQFF	16	once	.	TRBV14	TRBJ2-1
TGTGCCAGTAGTATTGAGGGGGGACAGGGGCTCACCTCTGGGGCCAACGTCCTGACTTTC	CASSIEGGQGLTSGANVLTF	20	.	TRBD1	TRBV19	TRBJ2-6
TGTGCCAGCAGGGGGCAGGGAGCTGAAGCTTTCTTT	CASRGQGAEAFF	12	few	.	TRBV2	TRBJ1-1
TGTGCCAGTAGTATTGGTTCAGCATCTGTGACCCAGTACTTC	CASSIGSASVTQYF	14	.	.	TRBV19	TRBJ2-5
TGTGCCAGTAGTGAAAGAGGGTATGAGCAGTTCTTC	CASSERGYEQFF	12	.	.	TRBV19	TRBJ2-1
TGTGCCAGCAGCTTTCGAAGGGAGGGAGGCTACACCTTC	CASSFRREGGYTF	13	.	.	TRBV7-8	TRBJ1-2
TGTGCCAGCAGTGAACTAGCGGGTACCACAGATACGCAGTATTTT	CASSELAGTTDTQYF	15	.	TRBD2	TRBV6-1	TRBJ2-3
TGTGCCAGTGGACAGGGATCAAACTATGGCTACACCTTC	CASGQGSNYGYTF	13	.	TRBD1	TRBV7-9	TRBJ1-2
TGTGCCAGTAAGGCGAGACAGGGTGCCTCCTATGGCTACACCTTC	CASKARQGASYGYTF	15	.	TRBD1	TRBV19	TRBJ1-2
TGTGCCAGCAGCGGTCCGGGACCCTTGAGCTCCTACGAGCAGTACTTC	CASSGPGPLSSYEQYF	16	.	.	TRBV5-6	TRBJ2-7
TGTGCCAGCAGCCCCGGGACTAGCGGGGGGGGTCACGAGACCCAGTACTTC	CASSPGTSGGGHETQYF	17	.	TRBD2	TRBV3-1/TRBV3-2	TRBJ2-5